One and the same sample provided the 21 T cell receptor beta chains below, sequenced in a study of shared clonotypes between healthy human individuals (dated by TCRdb to the early 2020s). Receptor amplification or capture employed the immunoSEQ multiplex PCR assay. TCRdb took this table from immuneACCESS and kept in-frame rearrangements with V and J called. Such tables lack part of the clones; where checked against another copy, unresolved V genes explain under half of the gap, and the rest is unexplained. This sample lists about 490,000 clones; approximately 80% were detected once. The ten largest clones take up 13% of the sample. Sequenced material: PBMCs. The receptor set was obtained from a woman aged 40 to 50 in good health. Some clones in this sample may be carry-over from other donors' samples.

CDR3 sequence: CASSQDRLAGDTQYF. CDR3 sequence (DNA): TGTGCCAGCAGCCAAGATCGACTAGCGGGAGATACGCAGTATTTT. The V call is TRBV4-2, the J call TRBJ2-3; 10 bases line up with TRBD2. V trimming: 0 bases; J trimming: 5 bases; junction bases outside the gene matches: 2. CDR3 length equals 15 residues. CDR1 and CDR2 (germline): LGHNA, YNFKEQ.

The rearrangement uses TRBV7-2 and TRBJ2-2; D remains unclear. This CDR3 spans 13 amino acids. Trimming pared 3 bases from V and 5 bases from J, leaving 7 bases between. Germline CDR1 is SGHTA and CDR2 is FQGNSA. CDR3 DNA sequence: TGTGCCAGCAGCTTGGTAGAGACCGGGGAGCTGTTTTTT. Translation gives CASSLVETGELFF.

This sequence joins TRBV20-1 and TRBJ1-2; maybe TRBD1 (5 bases). CDR1 DFQATT and CDR2 SNEGSKA come from the germline V gene (reference sequence). This CDR3 is built from 11 residues. V lost 0 bases, J lost 10 bases, and 9 bases lay in between. This CDR3 is CSAREGADYTF. The CDR3 nucleotides are TGCAGTGCTAGAGAAGGGGCGGACTACACCTTC.

The chain combines TRBV11-2 with TRBJ2-1, with 13 bases lining up with TRBD2. Germline V lookup: CDR1 SGHAT, CDR2 FQNNGV. V trimming: 6 bases; J trimming: 4 bases; junction bases outside the gene matches: 12. This CDR3 has 18 residues. CDR3 sequence: CASRSYGRGLAGYNEQFF. The DNA for the CDR3 is TGTGCCAGCAGAAGTTACGGGCGGGGACTAGCGGGGTACAATGAGCAGTTCTTC.

Of note for this clone: One end of the junction does not line up with germline, which may come from a read error. The rearrangement joins TRBV28 to TRBJ1-2; 8 bases align to TRBD1. This CDR3 has 13 amino acids. From germline, CDR1 is MDHEN and CDR2 SYDVKM. The CDR3 bases are TGTGCCAGCAGTGTGGGACAGGCCTATAGCTACACCTTC. Encoded protein: CASSVGQAYSYTF.

The chain has TRBV10-3 and TRBJ1-1; D is undetermined. Trimming removed 6 bases at V and 2 bases at J, with 10 bases between. The CDR3 consists of 13 residues. The germline gives CDR1 ENHRY, CDR2 SYGVKD. CDR3 nucleotide sequence: TGTGCCATCAGCGTAATCGGTAACACTGAAGCTTTCTTT. Protein: CAISVIGNTEAFF.

The V call is TRBV5-1, the J call TRBJ2-7; 8 bases line up with TRBD1. The CDR3 consists of 13 residues. With 4 bases clipped from V and 7 bases from J, the junction kept 7 bases outside the gene matches. CDR1 is SGHRS and CDR2 is YFSETQ in the germline V gene. CDR3 sequence (DNA): TGCGCCAGCAGCCTACAGGGGGGACGGGAGCAGTACTTC. Its protein is CASSLQGGREQYF.

This clone was recorded once. The chain carries TRBV6-5 and TRBJ2-7; D is undetermined. From germline, CDR1 is MNHEY and CDR2 SVGAGI. The CDR3 consists of 15 residues. Trimming removed 2 bases from V and 0 bases from J, with 11 bases in between. The CDR3 DNA reads TGTGCCAGCAGTTACGGAGCCTTATACTCCTACGAGCAGTACTTC. This sequence encodes CASSYGALYSYEQYF.

The V call is TRBV29-1, the J call TRBJ2-7; D remains unclear. V was pared by 4 bases and J by 0 bases, with 13 bases between. Germline CDR1 is SQVTM and CDR2 is ANQGSEA. The CDR3 loop spans 14 amino acids. Here the CDR3 reads CSVVSGSGSYEQYF. CDR3 DNA: TGCAGCGTTGTATCAGGAAGTGGCTCCTACGAGCAGTACTTC.

CDR3 nucleotide sequence: TGTGCCAGCAGACTATATGGAGCTAACTATGGCTACACCTTC. Its protein product is CASRLYGANYGYTF. The chain employs TRBV6-6 and TRBJ1-2; D uncertain. The germline V gene encodes CDR1 MNHNY and CDR2 SVGAGI (reference sequence). Trimming took 6 bases from V and 0 from J, leaving 11 bases between them. This CDR3 comprises 14 residues.

The rearrangement uses TRBV7-9 and TRBJ2-4; TRBD2 matches at 7 bases. The CDR3 runs to 17 residues. V lost 2 bases and J lost 3; bases outside the gene matches: 10. From germline, CDR1 is SEHNR and CDR2 FQNEAQ (reference sequence). This CDR3 is CASSLSRAGVSKNIQYF. DNA for the CDR3: TGTGCCAGCAGCTTAAGTAGGGCGGGAGTTAGCAAAAACATTCAGTACTTC.

This chain links TRBV9 with TRBJ2-7; D is uncertain. CDR1 and CDR2 from the germline V gene are SGDLS and YYNGEE. This CDR3 region has 13 residues. The ends were cut back, 0 bases at V and 2 bases at J, with 6 bases in the middle. In DNA, the CDR3 is TGTGCCAGCAGCGTAGGGGTCGCCTACGAGCAGTACTTC. Amino acid sequence: CASSVGVAYEQYF.

This chain joins TRBV20-1 and TRBJ2-1; D is undetermined. The germline gives CDR1 DFQATT, CDR2 SNEGSKA (reference sequence). The CDR3 runs to 11 residues. Trimming removed 3 bases at V and 10 bases at J, with 10 bases between. CDR3 residues: CSARPDGEQFF. CDR3 coding DNA: TGCAGTGCTAGGCCCGACGGGGAGCAGTTCTTC.

The chain has TRBV7-2 and TRBJ1-4; D is unclear. The V end lost 4 bases, the J end lost 2 bases, and 8 bases lay between the germline ends. The germline CDR1 and CDR2 sequences are SGHTA and FQGNSA. This CDR3 comprises 14 residues. The CDR3 DNA follows: TGTGCCAGCAGCTCCGGTTCGACTAATGAAAAACTGTTTTTT. This gives the protein CASSSGSTNEKLFF.

The sample holds one count of this clone. The V call is TRBV2, the J call TRBJ2-3, with 9 bases that match TRBD2. CDR1 is SNHLY, CDR2 FYNNEI, per germline. This CDR3 contains 19 residues. J was trimmed by 4 bases and V by 0 bases; bases with no gene match: 14. For the CDR3, the DNA is TGTGCCAGCAGTGAAGCGCCCGCGGGGCGGGAGGGGAACGCAGATACGCAGTATTTT. This sequence encodes CASSEAPAGREGNADTQYF.

The V gene is TRBV7-2, the J gene TRBJ2-3, with D tentatively TRBD1 or TRBD2 (5 bases each). There are 13 residues in the CDR3. Per the germline V gene, CDR1 is SGHTA and CDR2 is FQGNSA. V lost 8 bases, J lost 5 bases, and 14 bases lay in between. The CDR3 loop is CASGLIGGDTQYF. The CDR3 DNA sequence: TGTGCCAGCGGATTGATTGGGGGAGATACGCAGTATTTT.

The V call is TRBV7-9, the J call TRBJ1-2, with a possible D match to TRBD1 (6 bases). Germline V gives CDR1 SEHNR, CDR2 FQNEAQ (reference sequence). The CDR3 runs to 18 residues. The V and J ends lost 5 bases and 2 bases respectively, with 24 bases between them. The CDR3 DNA is TGTGCCAGCAGCGATACTCTGACAGGTGGGGGCGGCAACTATGGCTACACCTTC. Residues: CASSDTLTGGGGNYGYTF.

The chain joins TRBV2 to TRBJ1-2, with 8 nucleotides matching TRBD1. J was trimmed by 7 bases and V by 4 bases; bases with no gene match: 2. The CDR3 is 12 amino acids. CDR1 SNHLY and CDR2 FYNNEI come from the germline V gene. The CDR3 DNA is TGTGCCAGCAGTGGGACAGGGACTGGCTACACCTTC. It is translated as CASSGTGTGYTF.

The CDR3 loop reads CAIGKEGTEAFF. The CDR3, as DNA: TGTGCCATCGGGAAAGAGGGCACTGAAGCTTTCTTT. The chain joins TRBV10-3 to TRBJ1-1; unclear D gene. Trimming pared 8 bases from V and 4 bases from J, leaving 11 bases between. This CDR3 has 12 amino acids. In germline, CDR1 is ENHRY, CDR2 SYGVKD.

The sample holds one count of this clone. The chain has TRBV7-8 and TRBJ1-1, with 8 bases matching TRBD1. The CDR3 runs 14 residues. Germline CDR1 reads SGHVS; CDR2 reads FQNEAQ. Trimming took 5 bases from V and 5 from J; bases not matched to a gene: 7. The CDR3 loop is CASSRTGGETEAFF. DNA of the CDR3: TGTGCCAGCAGCCGAACAGGGGGAGAGACTGAAGCTTTCTTT.

In this sample, this clone turned up a few times. CDR3 sequence: CASAGLGETQYF. The CDR3 nucleotides are TGTGCCAGCGCAGGGCTCGGGGAGACCCAGTACTTC. The genes are TRBV28 and TRBJ2-5; perhaps TRBD1 as D (5 bases). Trimming left V 8 bases short and J 5 bases short, with 12 bases between. The germline gives CDR1 MDHEN, CDR2 SYDVKM. CDR3 length equals 12 residues.